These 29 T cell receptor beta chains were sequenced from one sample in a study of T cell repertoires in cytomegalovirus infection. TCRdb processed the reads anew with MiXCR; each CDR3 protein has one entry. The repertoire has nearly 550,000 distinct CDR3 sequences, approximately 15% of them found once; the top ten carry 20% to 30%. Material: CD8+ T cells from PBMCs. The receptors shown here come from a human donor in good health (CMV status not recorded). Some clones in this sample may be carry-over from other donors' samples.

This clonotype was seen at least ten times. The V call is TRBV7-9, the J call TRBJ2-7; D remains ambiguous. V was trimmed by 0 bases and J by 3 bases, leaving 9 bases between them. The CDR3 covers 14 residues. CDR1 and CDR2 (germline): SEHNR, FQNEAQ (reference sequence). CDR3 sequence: CASSLAASVYEQYF. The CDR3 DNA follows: TGTGCCAGCAGCTTAGCCGCTTCCGTCTACGAGCAGTACTTC.

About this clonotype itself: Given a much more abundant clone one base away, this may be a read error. CDR3 sequence: CASSLGQRRYVQYF. The DNA of the CDR3 is TGTGCCAGCAGCTTAGGCCAGCGCCGCTACGTGCAGTACTTC. The V call is TRBV7-4, the J call TRBJ2-7; D not resolved. The CDR3 extends over 14 amino acids. The germline V gene has CDR1 SGHVT and CDR2 SQSDAQ.

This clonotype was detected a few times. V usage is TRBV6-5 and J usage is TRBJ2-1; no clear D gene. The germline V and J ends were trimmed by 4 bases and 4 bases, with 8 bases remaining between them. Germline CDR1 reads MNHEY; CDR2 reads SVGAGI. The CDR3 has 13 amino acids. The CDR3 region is CASSSHLYNEQFF. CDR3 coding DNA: TGTGCCAGCAGTTCACATCTTTACAATGAGCAGTTCTTC.

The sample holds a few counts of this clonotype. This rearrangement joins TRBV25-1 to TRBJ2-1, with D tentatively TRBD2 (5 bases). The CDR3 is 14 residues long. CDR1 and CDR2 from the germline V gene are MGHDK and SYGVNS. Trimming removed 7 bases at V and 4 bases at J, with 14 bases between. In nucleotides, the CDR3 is TGTGCCAGCATGGGTCGAGCGGAGTACAATGAGCAGTTCTTC. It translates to CASMGRAEYNEQFF.

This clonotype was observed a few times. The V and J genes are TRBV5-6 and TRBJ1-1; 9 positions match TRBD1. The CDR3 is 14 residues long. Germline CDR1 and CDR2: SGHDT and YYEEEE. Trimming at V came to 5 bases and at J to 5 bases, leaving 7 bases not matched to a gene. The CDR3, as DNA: TGTGCCAGCAGTCCGGACAGGGGTGTTACTGAAGCTTTCTTT. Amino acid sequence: CASSPDRGVTEAFF.

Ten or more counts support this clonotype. The CDR3 loop reads CASSYRQLHTEAFF. In DNA form, the CDR3 reads TGTGCCAGCAGTTACCGCCAACTGCACACTGAAGCTTTCTTT. The V gene is TRBV6-5, the J gene TRBJ1-1; D remains ambiguous. Per germline, CDR1 MNHEY and CDR2 SVGAGI. The CDR3 is 14 amino acids. V lost 2 bases to trimming and J lost 3 bases, with 10 bases between them.

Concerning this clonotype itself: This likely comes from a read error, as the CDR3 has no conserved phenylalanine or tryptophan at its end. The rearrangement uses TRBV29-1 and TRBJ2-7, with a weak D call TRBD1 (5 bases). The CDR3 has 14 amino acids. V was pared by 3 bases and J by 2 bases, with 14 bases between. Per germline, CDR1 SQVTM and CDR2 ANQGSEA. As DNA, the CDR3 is TGCAGCGTTGATGGGCAGGGAACCGCCTACGAGCAGTACTTA. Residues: CSVDGQGTAYEQYL.

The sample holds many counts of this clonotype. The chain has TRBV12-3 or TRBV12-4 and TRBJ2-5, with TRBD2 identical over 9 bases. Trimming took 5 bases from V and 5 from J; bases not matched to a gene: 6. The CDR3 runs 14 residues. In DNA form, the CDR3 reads TGTGCCAGCAGTCCTAGCGGGACCGGGGAGACCCAGTACTTC. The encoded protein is CASSPSGTGETQYF.

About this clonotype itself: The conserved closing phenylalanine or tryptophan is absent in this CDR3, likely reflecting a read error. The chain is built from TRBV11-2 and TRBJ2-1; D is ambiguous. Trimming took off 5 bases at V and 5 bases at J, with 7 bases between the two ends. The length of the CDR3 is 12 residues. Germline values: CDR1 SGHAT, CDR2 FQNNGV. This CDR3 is CASSPTDNEQFY. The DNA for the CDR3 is TGTGCCAGCAGCCCCACAGACAATGAGCAGTTCTAC.

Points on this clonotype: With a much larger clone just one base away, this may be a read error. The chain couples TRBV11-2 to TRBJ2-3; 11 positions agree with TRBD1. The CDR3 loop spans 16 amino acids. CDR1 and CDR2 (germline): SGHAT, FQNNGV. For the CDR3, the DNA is TGTGCCAGCAGCGCCGGGACAGGGGGGAGGACAGATACGCAGTGTTTT. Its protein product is CASSAGTGGRTDTQCF.

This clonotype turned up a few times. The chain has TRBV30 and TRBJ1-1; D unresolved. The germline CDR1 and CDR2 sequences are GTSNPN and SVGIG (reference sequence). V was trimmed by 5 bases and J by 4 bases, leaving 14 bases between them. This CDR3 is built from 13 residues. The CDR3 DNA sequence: TGTGCCTGGGGGGTCGGGGATGCCACTGAAGCTTTCTTT. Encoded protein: CAWGVGDATEAFF.

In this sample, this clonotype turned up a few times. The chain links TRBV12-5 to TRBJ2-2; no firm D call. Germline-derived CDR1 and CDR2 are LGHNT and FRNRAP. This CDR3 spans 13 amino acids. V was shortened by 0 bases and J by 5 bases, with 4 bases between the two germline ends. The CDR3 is CASGLVLTGELFF. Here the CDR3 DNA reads TGTGCTAGTGGTTTGGTGCTTACCGGGGAGCTGTTTTTT. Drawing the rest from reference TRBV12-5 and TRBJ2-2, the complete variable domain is DARVTQTPRHKVTEMGQEVTMRCQPILGHNTVFWYRQTMMQGLELLAYFRNRAPLDDSGMPKDRFSAEMPDATLATLKIQPSEPRDSAVYFCASGLVLTGELFFGEGSRLTVL.

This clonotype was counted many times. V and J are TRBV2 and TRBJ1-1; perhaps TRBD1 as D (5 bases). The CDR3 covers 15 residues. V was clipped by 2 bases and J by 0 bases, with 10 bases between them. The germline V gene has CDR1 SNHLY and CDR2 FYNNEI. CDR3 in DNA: TGTGCCAGCAGTGAAATAGGGGATATGAACACTGAAGCTTTCTTT. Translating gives CASSEIGDMNTEAFF.

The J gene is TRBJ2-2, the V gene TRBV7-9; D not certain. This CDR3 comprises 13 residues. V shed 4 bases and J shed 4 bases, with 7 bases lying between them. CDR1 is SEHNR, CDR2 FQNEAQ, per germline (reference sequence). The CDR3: CASSSVTTGELFF. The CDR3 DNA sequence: TGTGCCAGCAGCTCAGTGACCACCGGGGAGCTGTTTTTT.

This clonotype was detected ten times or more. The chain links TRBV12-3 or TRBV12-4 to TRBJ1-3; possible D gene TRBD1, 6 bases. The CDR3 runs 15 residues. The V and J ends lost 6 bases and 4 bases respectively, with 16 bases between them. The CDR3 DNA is TGTGCCAGCAGGAGGGACATCCGAAAGGGAAACACCATATATTTT. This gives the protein CASRRDIRKGNTIYF.

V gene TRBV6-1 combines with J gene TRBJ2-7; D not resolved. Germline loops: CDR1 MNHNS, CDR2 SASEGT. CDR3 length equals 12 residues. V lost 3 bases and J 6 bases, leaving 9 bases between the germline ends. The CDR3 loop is CASSDTRVEQYF. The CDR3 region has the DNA TGTGCCAGCAGTGATACAAGGGTCGAGCAGTACTTC.

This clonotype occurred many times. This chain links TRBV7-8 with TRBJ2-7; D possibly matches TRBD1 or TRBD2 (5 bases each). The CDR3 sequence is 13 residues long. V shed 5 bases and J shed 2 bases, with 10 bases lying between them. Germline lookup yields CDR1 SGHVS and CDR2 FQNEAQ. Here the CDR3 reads CASSQGRTYEQYF. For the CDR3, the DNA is TGTGCCAGCAGCCAGGGACGGACCTACGAGCAGTACTTC.

Written as DNA, the CDR3 is TGTGCCAGCAGTTGGGCTAGGACCTACGAGCAGTACTTC. Residues: CASSWARTYEQYF. The genes are TRBV6-2 or TRBV6-3 and TRBJ2-7; D unclear. The V end was cut by 4 bases, the J end by 2 bases, with 9 bases between. The CDR3 loop spans 13 amino acids. Germline CDR1 is MNHEY and CDR2 is SVGEGT.

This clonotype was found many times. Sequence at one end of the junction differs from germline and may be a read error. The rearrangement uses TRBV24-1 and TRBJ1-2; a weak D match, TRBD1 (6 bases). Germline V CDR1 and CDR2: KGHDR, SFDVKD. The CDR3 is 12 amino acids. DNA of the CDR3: TGTGCCACCAGTGACCCTGGACAGCCCCTAGCCTTC. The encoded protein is CATSDPGQPLAF.

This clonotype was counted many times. The DNA of the CDR3 is TGTGCCAGCAGTTACTCCGGCGGGGGGGCCTGGAACACCGGGGAGCTGTTTTTT. Its translation is CASSYSGGGAWNTGELFF. The rearrangement links TRBV6-5 to TRBJ2-2; 9 bases line up with TRBD2. CDR3 length: 18 residues. In germline, CDR1 is MNHEY, CDR2 SVGAGI. V trimming: 0 bases; J trimming: 1 base; junction bases outside the gene matches: 6.

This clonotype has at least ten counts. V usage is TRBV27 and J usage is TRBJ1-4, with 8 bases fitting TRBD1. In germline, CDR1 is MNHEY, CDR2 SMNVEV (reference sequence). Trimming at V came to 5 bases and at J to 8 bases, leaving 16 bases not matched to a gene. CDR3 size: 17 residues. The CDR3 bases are TGTGCCAGCAGTGCTTACCCACCGGACAGGGTGGACGAAAAACTGTTTTTT. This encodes CASSAYPPDRVDEKLFF.

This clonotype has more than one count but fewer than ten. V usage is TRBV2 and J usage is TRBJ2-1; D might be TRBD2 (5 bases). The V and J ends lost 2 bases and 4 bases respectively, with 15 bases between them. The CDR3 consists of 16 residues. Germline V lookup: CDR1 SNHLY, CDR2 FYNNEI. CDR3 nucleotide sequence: TGTGCCAGCAGTGAACTTAGAGGGAGTGCTTACAATGAGCAGTTCTTC. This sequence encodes CASSELRGSAYNEQFF.

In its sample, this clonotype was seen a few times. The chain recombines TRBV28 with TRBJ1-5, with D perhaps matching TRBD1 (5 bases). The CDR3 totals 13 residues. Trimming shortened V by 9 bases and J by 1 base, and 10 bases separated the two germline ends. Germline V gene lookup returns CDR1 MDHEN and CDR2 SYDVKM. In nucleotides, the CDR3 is TGTGCCAGTAACCGGGACAGCAATCAGCCCCAGCATTTT. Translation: CASNRDSNQPQHF.

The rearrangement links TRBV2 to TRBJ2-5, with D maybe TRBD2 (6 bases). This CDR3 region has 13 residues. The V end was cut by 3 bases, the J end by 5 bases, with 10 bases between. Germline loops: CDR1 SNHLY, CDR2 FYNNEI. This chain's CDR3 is CASSDRGYETQYF. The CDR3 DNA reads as TGTGCCAGCAGTGACCGGGGGTATGAGACCCAGTACTTC.

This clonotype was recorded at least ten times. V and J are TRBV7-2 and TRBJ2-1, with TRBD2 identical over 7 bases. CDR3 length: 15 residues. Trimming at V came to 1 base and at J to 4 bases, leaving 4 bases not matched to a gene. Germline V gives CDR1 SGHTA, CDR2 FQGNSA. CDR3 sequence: CASSLVAGLYNEQFF. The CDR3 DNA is TGTGCCAGCAGCTTAGTAGCGGGCCTATACAATGAGCAGTTCTTC.

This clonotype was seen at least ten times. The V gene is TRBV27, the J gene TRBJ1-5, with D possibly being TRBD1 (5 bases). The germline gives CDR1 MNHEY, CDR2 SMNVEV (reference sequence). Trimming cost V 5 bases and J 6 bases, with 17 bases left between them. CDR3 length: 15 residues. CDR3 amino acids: CASSPLTGGSQPQHF. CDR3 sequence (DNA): TGTGCCAGCAGTCCTCTGACGGGGGGGAGTCAGCCCCAGCATTTT.

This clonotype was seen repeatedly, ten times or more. CDR3 loop: CASSSGDWVPSSYNEQFF. The DNA for the CDR3 is TGTGCCAGCAGCTCCGGAGACTGGGTCCCTAGCTCCTACAATGAGCAGTTCTTC. The chain has TRBV7-8 and TRBJ2-1, with D unresolved. The CDR3 runs to 18 residues. Germline V lookup: CDR1 SGHVS, CDR2 FQNEAQ. V was cut by 4 bases and J by 0 bases, with 19 bases left in between. Full variable domain (rest looked up from reference TRBV7-8 and TRBJ2-1): GAGVSQSPRYKVAKRGQDVALRCDPISGHVSLFWYQQALGQGPEFLTYFQNEAQLDKSGLPSDRFFAERPEGSVSTLKIQRTQQEDSAVYLCASSSGDWVPSSYNEQFFGPGTRLTVL.

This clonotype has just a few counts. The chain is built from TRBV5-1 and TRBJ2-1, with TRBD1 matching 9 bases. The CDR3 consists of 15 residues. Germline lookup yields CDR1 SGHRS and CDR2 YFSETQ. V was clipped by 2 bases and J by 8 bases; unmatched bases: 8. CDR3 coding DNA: TGCGCCAGCAGCTTCGGACAGGGGCCTGTCTATGAGCAGTTCTTC. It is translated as CASSFGQGPVYEQFF. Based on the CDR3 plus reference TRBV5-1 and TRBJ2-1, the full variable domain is KAGVTQTPRYLIKTRGQQVTLSCSPISGHRSVSWYQQTPGQGLQFLFEYFSETQRNKGNFPGRFSGRQFSNSRSEMNVSTLELGDSALYLCASSFGQGPVYEQFFGPGTRLTVL.

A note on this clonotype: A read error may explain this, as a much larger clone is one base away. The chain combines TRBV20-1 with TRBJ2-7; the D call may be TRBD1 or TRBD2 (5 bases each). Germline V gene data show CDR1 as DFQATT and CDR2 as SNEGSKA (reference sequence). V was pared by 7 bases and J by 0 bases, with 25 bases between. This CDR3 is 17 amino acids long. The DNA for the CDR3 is TGCAGTGTTATGAAAAGAATCATTGGGGGTCACTCCTACGAGCAGTACTTC. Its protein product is CSVMKRIIGGHSYEQYF.